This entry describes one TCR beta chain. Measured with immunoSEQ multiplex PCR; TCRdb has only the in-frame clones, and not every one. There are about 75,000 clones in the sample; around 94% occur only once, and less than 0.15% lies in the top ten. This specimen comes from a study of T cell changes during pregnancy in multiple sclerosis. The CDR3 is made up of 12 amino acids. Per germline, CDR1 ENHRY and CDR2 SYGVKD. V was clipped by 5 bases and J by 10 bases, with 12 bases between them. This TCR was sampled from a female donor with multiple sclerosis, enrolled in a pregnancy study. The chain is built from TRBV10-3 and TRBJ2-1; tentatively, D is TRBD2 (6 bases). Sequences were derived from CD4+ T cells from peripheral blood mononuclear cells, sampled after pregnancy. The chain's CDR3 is CAISQTSYEQFF. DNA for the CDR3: TGTGCCATCAGTCAGACTAGTTACGAGCAGTTCTTC.